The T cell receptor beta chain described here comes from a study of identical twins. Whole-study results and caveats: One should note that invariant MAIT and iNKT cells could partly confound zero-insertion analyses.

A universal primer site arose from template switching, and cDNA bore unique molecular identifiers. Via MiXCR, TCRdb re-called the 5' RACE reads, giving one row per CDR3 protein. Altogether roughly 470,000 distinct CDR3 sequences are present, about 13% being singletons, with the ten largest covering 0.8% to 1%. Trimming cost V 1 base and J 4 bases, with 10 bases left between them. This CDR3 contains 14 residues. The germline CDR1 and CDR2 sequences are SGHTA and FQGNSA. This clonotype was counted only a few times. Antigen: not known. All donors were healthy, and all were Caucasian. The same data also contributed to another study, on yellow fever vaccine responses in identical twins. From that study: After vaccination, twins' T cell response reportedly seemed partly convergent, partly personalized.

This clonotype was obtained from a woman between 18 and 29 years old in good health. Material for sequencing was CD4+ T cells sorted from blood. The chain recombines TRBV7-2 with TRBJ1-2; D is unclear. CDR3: CASSLDGRPYGYTF. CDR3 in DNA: TGTGCCAGCAGCTTAGACGGCAGGCCCTATGGCTACACCTTC.